This T cell receptor (beta chain) is drawn from a study of CXCR3-negative and CXCR3-positive naive CD8 T cells (dated by TCRdb to the late 2010s). Some background on the complete study: Approximately 140 million TRB reads were obtained in total, roughly 1.5 +/- 0.3 million reads per library. Diversity and physicochemical repertoire analyses covered about a dozen donors pooled from two independent experiments. TRBV-TRBJ cluster analysis included naive subsets from 5 or 6 donors and memory cells from 3 donors.

This sample was sequenced with a NextSeq 550. The Human TCR Profiling Kit (MiLaboratory) was used to prepare UMI-labeled 5' RACE TRB cDNA libraries. cDNA synthesis used the entire amount of extracted RNA, and PCR amplification then used the entire amount of cDNA produced. The libraries were made side by side, with each library going through the same number of PCR cycles. Under the source paper's analysis protocol: With a requirement of at least two reads per UMI, MIGEC and MiXCR extracted about 48,000 +/- 9,800 unique UMI-labeled TRB cDNA molecules per library. On average, each library contained about 40,000 +/- 10,000 functional in-frame TRB CDR3 nucleotide clonotypes without stop codons. Diversity metrics, including normalized Shannon-Wiener and Chao1, were computed in VDJtools after downsampling to 5000 UMI-labeled TRB molecules per sample. VDJtools computed clonotype-size-weighted physicochemical properties of the central five CDR3 residues: interaction energy, strength, volume and Kidera factor 4. Reads reprocessed by TCRdb are summarized as one entry per CDR3 protein sequence, and DNA is absent. These V and J calls rely on TCRdb rather than the paper's analysis. The sample's table covers 7,000 to 8,500 distinct CDR3 sequences. The ten largest clones capture 1.9% of the sample.

Its CDR3 holds 15 amino acids, cysteine through phenylalanine. This entry has no DNA. CDR1 and CDR2 are read off the germline V gene as SQVTM and ANQGSEA. On this clonotype: The target of this receptor is not known.

Results and caveats for the whole study, not just this receptor: Compared with CXCR3-negative naive cells, CXCR3-positive naive cells had TRB CDR3s with higher hydrophobicity (lower Kidera factor 4), lower energy, and higher strength and volume indices. Because CXCR3 expression was partially decreased after cryopreservation, freshly isolated PBMCs were used for most assays. TRBV-TRBJ usage was similar between naive CXCR3-negative and CXCR3-positive cells from the same donor, while memory cells showed distinct patterns. Because surface CD5, which has been linked to self-reactivity in mice, was comparable between naive subsets, TCR interaction strength was also inferred from TRB CDR3 physicochemical properties. Repertoire diversity was comparably high in both naive subsets but much lower in memory CD8+ T cells.

For each CD8+ T cell subset, flow sorting was done in triplicate, and about 300,000 cells per subset went directly into RLT lysis buffer. To exclude memory contaminants, naive CD8+ T cells were stringently defined as CD45RO-CCR7+CD27+CD95-. Using standard density gradient centrifugation, peripheral blood mononuclear cells were isolated from buffy coats. A FACSAria III was used to flow-sort naive CD8+ T cells into CXCR3-negative and CXCR3-positive populations. An RNeasy Mini Kit was used to extract total RNA from the sorted cells. Recombination joined TRBV29-1 with TRBJ2-7; TCRdb outputs TRBD1, but without DNA this stays unchecked. The TCR sequence derives from a human donor in good health. Some clones in this sample may be carry-over from other donors' samples. Sequencing input: naive CXCR3+ CD8+ T cells from blood. The label giving this sample's cell subset or site can be read as: CD45RO-CCR7+CD27+CD95- naive CD8+ T cells expressing CXCR3 (TNR3+). The CDR3 in this case is CSVEFGTEAHYEQYF.